Below, 15 T cell receptor beta chains from the same sample are listed, as sequenced in a study of CD8+ T cells in alopecia areata. Sequencing used cDNA as its template, made by extracting RNA and reverse transcribing it. Produced via immunoSEQ multiplex PCR; TCRdb's table is partial and in-frame only. This table has 100,000 to 150,000 clones, 35% to 40% appearing once. Input material: CD4+ T cells sorted from blood. These TCRs come from a human donor with alopecia areata.

The chain links TRBV9 to TRBJ2-7, with 7 bases that match TRBD2. The CDR3 runs 14 residues. Germline V gene sequence: CDR1 SGDLS, CDR2 YYNGEE. J lost 3 bases, V lost 0 bases, and 3 bases had no gene match. This CDR3 is CASSVGLASYEQYF. CDR3 bases: TGTGCCAGCAGCGTAGGACTAGCAAGCTACGAGCAGTACTTC.

This clone was recorded a few times. The rearrangement links TRBV5-1 to TRBJ2-7; D might be TRBD1 or TRBD2, each matching 5 bases. Germline CDR1 is SGHRS and CDR2 is YFSETQ. The CDR3 length is 14 residues. Deletions cut 0 bases from V and 3 bases from J, with 10 bases between. The DNA of the CDR3 is TGCGCCAGCAGCTTGGGGGACGGCGACTACGAGCAGTACTTC. As protein: CASSLGDGDYEQYF.

CDR3 nucleotide sequence: TGTGCCAGCAGCGTCTGGACAGGGGCCGGGGAGCTGTTTTTT. It specifies CASSVWTGAGELFF. This rearrangement joins TRBV7-9 to TRBJ2-2, with 9 bases fitting TRBD1. The CDR3 consists of 14 residues. J gave up 6 bases and V 5 bases, and 4 bases lay outside the gene matches. Per germline, CDR1 SEHNR and CDR2 FQNEAQ (reference sequence).

The J gene is TRBJ1-2, the V gene TRBV7-2; TRBD1 is a possible D gene (5 bases). V was clipped by 5 bases and J by 8 bases, with 21 bases between them. CDR1 and CDR2 (germline): SGHTA, FQGNSA. There are 15 residues in the CDR3. CDR3: CASSNRSQGAAGYTF. In DNA form, the CDR3 reads TGTGCCAGCAGCAACCGGTCCCAGGGAGCCGCGGGCTACACCTTC.

This clone was counted between two and nine times. The J gene is TRBJ2-6, the V gene TRBV28; D ambiguous. V lost 3 bases and J lost 0, with 9 bases in between. Germline CDR1 reads MDHEN; CDR2 reads SYDVKM. The CDR3 length is 16 residues. The CDR3 here is CASSFLEFSGANVLTF. CDR3 in DNA: TGTGCCAGCAGTTTCCTCGAGTTCTCTGGGGCCAACGTCCTGACTTTC.

CDR3 nucleotide sequence: TGCAGGTCCCCCCGGTGCAGCCTCTACGAGCAGTACTTC. Its translation: CRSPRCSLYEQYF. The chain carries TRBV29-1 and TRBJ2-7; D remains ambiguous. CDR1 is SQVTM, CDR2 ANQGSEA, per germline. The CDR3 covers 13 residues.

This clone was recorded once. The chain combines TRBV7-9 with TRBJ2-5; D may be TRBD1 (5 bases). This CDR3 region has 14 residues. Germline V gene data show CDR1 as SEHNR and CDR2 as FQNEAQ (reference sequence). The V end lost 3 bases, the J end lost 9 bases, and 17 bases lay between the germline ends. CDR3 coding DNA: TGTGCCAGCAGCTTTGGGCAGGGAAAGGTGGCCCAGTACTTC. This encodes CASSFGQGKVAQYF.

The chain carries TRBV5-1 and TRBJ2-3; 11 nucleotides agree with TRBD2. Germline assignment: CDR1 SGHRS and CDR2 YFSETQ. V was pared by 0 bases and J by 3 bases, with 6 bases of the junction left unmatched. The CDR3 runs 17 residues. The CDR3 here is CASSLALAGGGTDTQYF. CDR3 DNA: TGCGCCAGCAGCTTGGCCCTAGCGGGAGGAGGGACAGATACGCAGTATTTT. Drawing the rest from reference TRBV5-1 and TRBJ2-3, the complete variable domain is KAGVTQTPRYLIKTRGQQVTLSCSPISGHRSVSWYQQTPGQGLQFLFEYFSETQRNKGNFPGRFSGRQFSNSRSEMNVSTLELGDSALYLCASSLALAGGGTDTQYFGPGTRLTVL.

A few counts support this clone. J is TRBJ2-1 and V is TRBV29-1; D perhaps matches TRBD1 (5 bases). This CDR3 has 16 amino acids. From germline, CDR1 is SQVTM and CDR2 ANQGSEA. V was shortened by 1 base and J by 0 bases, with 13 bases between the two germline ends. CDR3 region: CSVEGGPRSSYNEQFF. CDR3 DNA sequence: TGCAGCGTTGAAGGGGGCCCCCGTAGCTCCTACAATGAGCAGTTCTTC.

This clone has a single count. J is TRBJ1-2 and V is TRBV30; D unclear. The V gene's germline CDR1 is GTSNPN and CDR2 SVGIG (reference sequence). CDR3 size: 13 residues. Trimming removed 2 bases from V and 4 bases from J, with 11 bases in between. CDR3 loop: CAWSRGRIYGYTF. For the CDR3, the DNA is TGTGCCTGGAGTAGAGGGAGGATCTATGGCTACACCTTC.

The rearrangement links TRBV5-1 to TRBJ1-1, with D hard to call. Trimming took 5 bases from V and 0 from J, leaving 8 bases between them. CDR1 and CDR2 (germline): SGHRS, YFSETQ. The CDR3 runs 13 residues. The CDR3 DNA reads as TGCGCCAGCAGGTCGTTCATGAACACTGAAGCTTTCTTT. Encoded protein: CASRSFMNTEAFF.

The chain combines TRBV7-2 with TRBJ2-5, with 7 bases identical to TRBD1. The trim removed 5 bases at V and 4 bases at J, leaving 13 bases unmatched. Germline V CDR1 and CDR2: SGHTA, FQGNSA. The CDR3 totals 16 residues. The CDR3 DNA is TGTGCCAGCAGCCTCGGGACAGTGAGAGCCGGAGAGACCCAGTACTTC. It is translated as CASSLGTVRAGETQYF.

The genes are TRBV29-1 and TRBJ1-2; D is ambiguous. The CDR3 contains 12 residues. The ends were cut back, 5 bases at V and 5 bases at J, with 12 bases in the middle. Germline-derived CDR1 and CDR2 are SQVTM and ANQGSEA. CDR3 bases: TGCAGCGTTCGAGGCGGAAATTATGGCTACACCTTC. Protein sequence: CSVRGGNYGYTF.

This chain uses TRBV29-1 with TRBJ2-7; 10 bases are shared with TRBD1. The CDR3 covers 13 residues. CDR1 is SQVTM, CDR2 ANQGSEA, per germline. J was trimmed by 6 bases and V by 6 bases; bases with no gene match: 8. The CDR3 loop is CSVDPGQGSEQYF. CDR3 nucleotides: TGCAGCGTCGATCCGGGACAGGGGAGCGAGCAGTACTTC.

Ten or more counts support this clone. This CDR3 is CASGTRTDTQYF. The CDR3 nucleotides read TGTGCCAGCGGGACGCGCACAGATACGCAGTATTTT. The chain combines TRBV19 with TRBJ2-3; D might be TRBD1 or TRBD2, each matching 5 bases. V dropped 9 bases and J dropped 1 base, with 8 bases sitting between them. The CDR3 runs to 12 residues. In germline, CDR1 is LNHDA, CDR2 SQIVND (reference sequence).